Below are 19 T cell receptor beta chains sequenced from a single sample in a study of chemoradiotherapy in HPV16-positive cancers (dated by TCRdb to between 2022 and 2023). The library was generated by the immunoSEQ multiplex PCR assay. In its TCRdb copy, this immuneACCESS table keeps in-frame sequences only and misses some clones. Where compared with another copy, unresolved V genes explain less than half of these, and the others have no known cause. Across this sample there are approximately 3,700 clones, with just under 95% seen only once. The ten largest clones take up about 1.9% of the sample. This sample was taken from a patient who underwent chemoradiotherapy. The receptors shown here come from a human donor with HPV-associated anogenital cancer.

The gene calls are TRBV11-3 and TRBJ1-1; D is perhaps TRBD1 (5 bases). CDR1 and CDR2 (germline): SGHNT, YENEEA. The CDR3 is 14 residues long. V was trimmed by 3 bases and J by 6 bases, leaving 14 bases between them. This chain's CDR3 is CASSFGGDGAEAFF. DNA for the CDR3: TGTGCCAGCAGCTTTGGGGGGGACGGCGCTGAAGCTTTCTTT.

This chain's CDR3 is CASSLDRELAGGTGELFF. The CDR3 nucleotides are TGTGCCAGCAGCTTAGATCGGGAGCTGGCAGGGGGTACCGGGGAGCTGTTTTTT. V is TRBV11-2 and J is TRBJ2-2; D is perhaps TRBD1 (7 bases). The V gene lost 0 bases and the J gene lost 5 bases, with 19 bases spanning the gap. The CDR3 covers 18 residues. CDR1 and CDR2 from the germline V gene are SGHAT and FQNNGV.

The CDR3 sequence is CASSISGGNQPQHF. The CDR3 DNA reads TGTGCCAGTAGTATCTCGGGGGGGAATCAGCCCCAGCATTTT. This sequence joins TRBV19 and TRBJ1-5; D perhaps matches TRBD1 (5 bases). In germline, CDR1 is LNHDA, CDR2 SQIVND (reference sequence). The CDR3 spans 14 residues. Trimming stripped 3 bases from V and 4 bases from J, with 10 bases between.

Only one count was recorded for this clone. This chain joins TRBV5-6 and TRBJ2-3; 7 bases map to TRBD1. The CDR3 covers 15 residues. Germline V gene data show CDR1 as SGHDT and CDR2 as YYEEEE. Trimming at V came to 2 bases and at J to 3 bases, leaving 6 bases not matched to a gene. The DNA of the CDR3 is TGTGCCAGCAGCTTTAGGGGGCGAGGGACAGATACGCAGTATTTT. Encoded protein: CASSFRGRGTDTQYF.

The chain couples TRBV6-5 to TRBJ1-2; D not resolved. The V gene lost 5 bases and the J gene lost 4 bases, with 8 bases spanning the gap. This CDR3 comprises 12 residues. Germline V gene lookup returns CDR1 MNHEY and CDR2 SVGAGI. The CDR3 reads CASSLSAYGYTF. CDR3 nucleotide sequence: TGTGCCAGCAGTCTCTCGGCCTATGGCTACACCTTC.

The chain has TRBV7-2 and TRBJ2-3; D is possibly TRBD1 (5 bases). Trimming shortened V by 5 bases and J by 1 base, and 10 bases separated the two germline ends. The CDR3 runs to 14 residues. Germline CDR1 is SGHTA and CDR2 is FQGNSA. CDR3 in DNA: TGTGCCAGCAGCCCCCAAGGGGGCACAGATACGCAGTATTTT. Its protein product is CASSPQGGTDTQYF.

The genes are TRBV6-6 and TRBJ1-2, with D maybe TRBD1 (6 bases). CDR3 length equals 13 residues. Germline-derived CDR1 and CDR2 are MNHNY and SVGAGI (reference sequence). Trimming pared 2 bases from V and 8 bases from J, leaving 12 bases between. For the CDR3, the DNA is TGTGCCAGCAGTTACATACAGGGCTTCGGCTACACCTTC. The encoded protein is CASSYIQGFGYTF.

This rearrangement joins TRBV7-2 to TRBJ2-3; 9 bases match TRBD2. The CDR3 loop spans 15 amino acids. Germline CDR1 reads SGHTA; CDR2 reads FQGNSA. V was clipped by 4 bases and J by 4 bases; unmatched bases: 6. CDR3 protein: CASSSSGTSPDTQYF. The CDR3 DNA follows: TGTGCCAGCAGCTCCTCCGGGACTAGCCCAGATACGCAGTATTTT. The variable domain in full, with the rest retrieved from reference TRBV7-2 and TRBJ2-3, is GAGVSQSPSNKVTEKGKDVELRCDPISGHTALYWYRQSLGQGLEFLIYFQGNSAPDKSGLPSDRFSAERTGGSVSTLTIQRTQQEDSAVYLCASSSSGTSPDTQYFGPGTRLTVL.

Here the CDR3 reads CASSLGGGNTEAFF. CDR3 DNA: TGTGCCAGCAGCTTAGGGGGGGGGAACACTGAAGCTTTCTTT. J is TRBJ1-1 and V is TRBV7-2; perhaps TRBD1 as D (5 bases). V was shortened by 1 base and J by 1 base, with 7 bases between the two germline ends. Germline CDR1 and CDR2: SGHTA and FQGNSA. The CDR3 is 14 amino acids.

The chain recombines TRBV28 with TRBJ2-2, with D unclear. The V gene's germline CDR1 is MDHEN and CDR2 SYDVKM. V lost 3 bases and J 8 bases, leaving 19 bases between the germline ends. The CDR3 runs 16 residues. The CDR3 region is CASSFFASPARGELFF. The CDR3 DNA is TGTGCCAGCAGTTTTTTCGCCAGTCCTGCACGGGGGGAGCTGTTTTTT.

This chain connects TRBV5-4 to TRBJ1-4; weak D call: TRBD1 (6 bases). The CDR3 length is 14 residues. V shed 6 bases and J shed 8 bases, with 17 bases lying between them. The germline CDR1 and CDR2 sequences are SGHNT and YYREEE (reference sequence). The CDR3 is CASTGSGDDEKLFF. The CDR3 DNA reads TGTGCCAGCACCGGGTCAGGGGATGACGAAAAACTGTTTTTT.

The V gene is TRBV7-9, the J gene TRBJ1-4; no firm D call. The CDR3 spans 14 residues. Between the trimmed V and J ends, which lost 2 bases and 0 bases, there was a span of 4 bases. From germline, CDR1 is SEHNR and CDR2 FQNEAQ (reference sequence). In DNA, the CDR3 is TGTGCCAGCAGCTTAAGTGCAACTAATGAAAAACTGTTTTTT. Translating it yields CASSLSATNEKLFF.

This rearrangement joins TRBV11-3 to TRBJ2-3; 9 bases line up with TRBD1. The germline gives CDR1 SGHNT, CDR2 YENEEA. The ends lost 4 bases at V and 4 bases at J; junction bases unmatched: 6. The CDR3 is made up of 15 amino acids. CDR3 in DNA: TGTGCCAGCAGCTCCGGGACAGGGTTTTCAGATACGCAGTATTTT. Its translation: CASSSGTGFSDTQYF.

This sequence joins TRBV6-5 and TRBJ2-2; the D is unclear. Trimming cost V 2 bases and J 2 bases, with 9 bases left between them. CDR1 and CDR2 from the germline V gene are MNHEY and SVGAGI. This CDR3 has 15 amino acids. CDR3 sequence (DNA): TGTGCCAGCAGTTACCAGAACCGAAACACCGGGGAGCTGTTTTTT. Its protein product is CASSYQNRNTGELFF.

The chain carries TRBV2 and TRBJ2-6, with D perhaps matching TRBD1 (6 bases). This CDR3 comprises 15 residues. V was trimmed by 4 bases and J by 3 bases, leaving 10 bases between them. CDR1 is SNHLY and CDR2 is FYNNEI in the germline V gene. The CDR3 spells CASSAQGSGANVLTF. DNA of the CDR3: TGTGCCAGCAGTGCACAGGGTAGTGGGGCCAACGTCCTGACTTTC.

The genes are TRBV10-3 and TRBJ2-7; D is possibly TRBD1 (5 bases). This CDR3 contains 12 residues. V was pared by 3 bases and J by 7 bases, with 10 bases between. Germline values: CDR1 ENHRY, CDR2 SYGVKD. As DNA, the CDR3 is TGTGCCATCAGTGATACCAGGACAGAGCAGTACTTC. It codes for CAISDTRTEQYF.

V is TRBV6-5 and J is TRBJ1-1; TRBD1 matches at 8 bases. Germline lookup yields CDR1 MNHEY and CDR2 SVGAGI. The V gene end was trimmed by 4 bases and the J gene end by 0 bases; junction bases not matched to a gene: 7. CDR3 length: 16 residues. CDR3 residues: CASSSKDRAMNTEAFF. The CDR3 DNA follows: TGTGCCAGCAGTTCGAAGGACAGGGCGATGAACACTGAAGCTTTCTTT.

The genes are TRBV30 and TRBJ1-2; possible D gene TRBD1, 5 bases. Germline assignment: CDR1 GTSNPN and CDR2 SVGIG (reference sequence). The germline V and J ends were trimmed by 5 bases and 4 bases, with 11 bases remaining between them. The CDR3 is 12 amino acids. The CDR3 loop reads CAWGGKIYGYTF. The CDR3, as DNA: TGTGCCTGGGGGGGGAAAATCTATGGCTACACCTTC.

This chain connects TRBV2 to TRBJ2-7; no clear D gene. V was clipped by 5 bases and J by 5 bases, with 7 bases between them. This CDR3 spans 11 amino acids. Germline values: CDR1 SNHLY, CDR2 FYNNEI. This CDR3 reads CASSQVDEQYF. In DNA form, the CDR3 reads TGTGCCAGCAGTCAGGTGGACGAGCAGTACTTC.